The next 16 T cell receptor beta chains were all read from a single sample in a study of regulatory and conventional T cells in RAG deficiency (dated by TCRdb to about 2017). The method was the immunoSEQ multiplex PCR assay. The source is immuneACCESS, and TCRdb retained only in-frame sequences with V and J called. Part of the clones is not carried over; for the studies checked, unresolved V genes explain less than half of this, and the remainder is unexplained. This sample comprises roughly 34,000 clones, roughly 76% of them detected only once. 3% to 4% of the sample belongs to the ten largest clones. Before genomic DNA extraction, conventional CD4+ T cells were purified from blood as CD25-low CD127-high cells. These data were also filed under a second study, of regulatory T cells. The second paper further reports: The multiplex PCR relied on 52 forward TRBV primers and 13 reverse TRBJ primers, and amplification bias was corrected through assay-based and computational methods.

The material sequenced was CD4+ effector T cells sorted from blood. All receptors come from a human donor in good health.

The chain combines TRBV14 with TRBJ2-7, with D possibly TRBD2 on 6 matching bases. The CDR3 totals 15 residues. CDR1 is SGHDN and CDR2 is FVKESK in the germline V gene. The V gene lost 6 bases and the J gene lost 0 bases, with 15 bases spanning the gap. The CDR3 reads CASSREHYNSYEQYF. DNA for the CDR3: TGTGCCAGCAGTCGGGAGCACTACAACTCCTACGAGCAGTACTTC. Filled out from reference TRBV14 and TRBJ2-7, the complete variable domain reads EAGVTQFPSHSVIEKGQTVTLRCDPISGHDNLYWYRRVMGKEIKFLLHFVKESKQDESGMPNNRFLAERTGGTYSTLKVQPAELEDSGVYFCASSREHYNSYEQYFGPGTRLTVT.

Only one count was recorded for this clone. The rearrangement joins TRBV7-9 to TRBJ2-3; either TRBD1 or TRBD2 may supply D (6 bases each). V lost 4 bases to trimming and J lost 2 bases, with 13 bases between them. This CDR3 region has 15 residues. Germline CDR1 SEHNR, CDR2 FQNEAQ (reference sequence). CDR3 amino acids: CASSSHREVTDTQYF. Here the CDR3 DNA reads TGTGCCAGCAGCTCACACAGGGAGGTCACAGATACGCAGTATTTT.

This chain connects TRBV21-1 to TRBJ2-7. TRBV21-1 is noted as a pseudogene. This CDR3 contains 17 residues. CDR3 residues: CASSKALIDRFSYEQYF. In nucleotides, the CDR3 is TGTGCCAGCAGCAAAGCGCTTATAGACCGATTCTCCTACGAGCAGTACTTC.

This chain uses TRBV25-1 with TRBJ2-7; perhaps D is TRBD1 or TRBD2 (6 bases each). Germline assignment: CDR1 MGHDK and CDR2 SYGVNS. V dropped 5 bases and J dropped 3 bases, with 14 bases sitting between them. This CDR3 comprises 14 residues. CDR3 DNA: TGTGCCAGCAGTCCAAGGGGGGATAACTACGAGCAGTACTTC. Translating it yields CASSPRGDNYEQYF.

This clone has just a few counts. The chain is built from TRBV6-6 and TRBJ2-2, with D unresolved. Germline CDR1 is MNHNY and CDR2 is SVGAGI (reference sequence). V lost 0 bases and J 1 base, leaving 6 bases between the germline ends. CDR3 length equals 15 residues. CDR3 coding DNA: TGTGCCAGCAGTTACTCGCCCGGGAACACCGGGGAGCTGTTTTTT. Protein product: CASSYSPGNTGELFF.

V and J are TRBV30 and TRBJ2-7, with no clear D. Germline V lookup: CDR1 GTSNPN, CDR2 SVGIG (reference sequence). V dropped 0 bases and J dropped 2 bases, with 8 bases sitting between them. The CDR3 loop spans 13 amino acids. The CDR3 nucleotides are TGTGCCTGGAGTGTACACAGCCCCTACGAGCAGTACTTC. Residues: CAWSVHSPYEQYF.

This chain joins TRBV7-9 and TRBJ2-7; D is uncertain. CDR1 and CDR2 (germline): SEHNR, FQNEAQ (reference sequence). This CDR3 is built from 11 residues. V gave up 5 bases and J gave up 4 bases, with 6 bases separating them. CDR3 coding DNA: TGTGCCAGCAGCAACAATTACGAGCAGTACTTC. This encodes CASSNNYEQYF. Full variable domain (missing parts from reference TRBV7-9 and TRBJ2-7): DTGVSQNPRHKITKRGQNVTFRCDPISEHNRLYWYRQTLGQGPEFLTYFQNEAQLEKSRLLSDRFSAERPKGSFSTLEIQRTEQGDSAMYLCASSNNYEQYFGPGTRLTVT.

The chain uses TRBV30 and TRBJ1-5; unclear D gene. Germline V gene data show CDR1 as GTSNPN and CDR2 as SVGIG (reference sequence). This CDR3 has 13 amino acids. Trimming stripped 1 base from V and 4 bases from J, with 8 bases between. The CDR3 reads CAWSEGPNQPQHF. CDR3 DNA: TGTGCCTGGAGTGAAGGGCCTAATCAGCCCCAGCATTTT.

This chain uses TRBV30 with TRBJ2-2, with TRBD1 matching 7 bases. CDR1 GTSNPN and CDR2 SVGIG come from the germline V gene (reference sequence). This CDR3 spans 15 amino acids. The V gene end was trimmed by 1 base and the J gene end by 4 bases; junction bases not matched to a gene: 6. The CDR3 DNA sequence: TGTGCCTGGAGTGAATTCGCAGGGGGCACCGGGGAGCTGTTTTTT. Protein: CAWSEFAGGTGELFF.

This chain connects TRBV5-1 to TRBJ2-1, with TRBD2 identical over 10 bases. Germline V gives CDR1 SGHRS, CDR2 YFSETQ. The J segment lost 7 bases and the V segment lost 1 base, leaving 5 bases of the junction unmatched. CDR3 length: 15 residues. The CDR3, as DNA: TGCGCCAGCAGCTTGCCAGCGGGGGGGCCGAATGAGCAGTTCTTC. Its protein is CASSLPAGGPNEQFF.

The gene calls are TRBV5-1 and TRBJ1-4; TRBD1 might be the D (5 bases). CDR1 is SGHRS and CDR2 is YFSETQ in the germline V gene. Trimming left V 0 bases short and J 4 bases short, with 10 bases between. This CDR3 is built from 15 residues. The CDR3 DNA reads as TGCGCCAGCAGCTTGGCCGGGGGAGTTAATGAAAAACTGTTTTTT. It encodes CASSLAGGVNEKLFF.

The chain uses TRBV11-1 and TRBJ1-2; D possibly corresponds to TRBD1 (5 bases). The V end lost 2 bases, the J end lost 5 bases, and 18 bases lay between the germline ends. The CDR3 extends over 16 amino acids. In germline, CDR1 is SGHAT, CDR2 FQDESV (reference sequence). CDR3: CASSLTLTRGSYGYTF. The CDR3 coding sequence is TGTGCCAGCAGCTTAACCCTCACTCGGGGGTCATATGGCTACACCTTC.

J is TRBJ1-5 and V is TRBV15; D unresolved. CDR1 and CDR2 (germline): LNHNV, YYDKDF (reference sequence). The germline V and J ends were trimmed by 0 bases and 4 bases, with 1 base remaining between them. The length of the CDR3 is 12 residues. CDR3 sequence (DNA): TGTGCCACCAGCAGAGATAATCAGCCCCAGCATTTT. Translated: CATSRDNQPQHF.

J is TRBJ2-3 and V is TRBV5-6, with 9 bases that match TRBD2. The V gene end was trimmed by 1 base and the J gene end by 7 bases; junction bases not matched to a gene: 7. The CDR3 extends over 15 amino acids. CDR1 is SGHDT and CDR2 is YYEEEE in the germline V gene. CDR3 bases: TGTGCCAGCAGCTTGTCGCTAGCGGGGTCCTATACGCAGTATTTT. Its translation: CASSLSLAGSYTQYF.

The CDR3 DNA reads TGTGCCGCCAACAGGGACAGGGAAGATGGCTACACCTTC. Its translation is CAANRDREDGYTF. This sequence joins TRBV10-3 and TRBJ1-2; 9 bases are a match to TRBD1. V lost 11 bases and J lost 6; bases outside the gene matches: 10. Looked up from germline, CDR1 is ENHRY and CDR2 is SYGVKD. The CDR3 is 13 residues long.

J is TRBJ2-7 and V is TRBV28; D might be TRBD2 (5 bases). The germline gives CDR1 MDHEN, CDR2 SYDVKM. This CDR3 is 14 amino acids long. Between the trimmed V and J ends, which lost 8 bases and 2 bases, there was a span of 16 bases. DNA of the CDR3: TGTGCCAGCCTGAGTCTACTAGTCCCCTACGAGCAGTACTTC. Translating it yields CASLSLLVPYEQYF.